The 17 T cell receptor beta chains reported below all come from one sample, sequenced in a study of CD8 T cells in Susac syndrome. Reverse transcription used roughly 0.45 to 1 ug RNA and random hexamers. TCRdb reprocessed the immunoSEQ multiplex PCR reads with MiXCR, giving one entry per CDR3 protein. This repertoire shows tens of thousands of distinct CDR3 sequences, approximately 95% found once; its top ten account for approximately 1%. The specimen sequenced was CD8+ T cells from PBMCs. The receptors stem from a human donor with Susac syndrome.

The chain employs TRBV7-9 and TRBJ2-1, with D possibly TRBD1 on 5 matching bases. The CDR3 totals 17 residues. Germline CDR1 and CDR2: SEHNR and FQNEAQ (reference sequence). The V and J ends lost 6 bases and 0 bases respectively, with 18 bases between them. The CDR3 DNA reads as TGTGCCAGCAGTTGGAGCAGGGCCCCTAGCTCCTACAATGAGCAGTTCTTC. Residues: CASSWSRAPSSYNEQFF. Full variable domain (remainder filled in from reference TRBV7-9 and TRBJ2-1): DTGVSQNPRHKITKRGQNVTFRCDPISEHNRLYWYRQTLGQGPEFLTYFQNEAQLEKSRLLSDRFSAERPKGSFSTLEIQRTEQGDSAMYLCASSWSRAPSSYNEQFFGPGTRLTVL.

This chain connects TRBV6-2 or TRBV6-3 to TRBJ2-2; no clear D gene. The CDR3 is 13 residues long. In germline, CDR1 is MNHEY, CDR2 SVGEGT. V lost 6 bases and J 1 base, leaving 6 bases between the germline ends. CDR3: CASRGGNTGELFF. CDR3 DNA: TGTGCCAGCAGGGGCGGGAACACCGGGGAGCTGTTTTTT.

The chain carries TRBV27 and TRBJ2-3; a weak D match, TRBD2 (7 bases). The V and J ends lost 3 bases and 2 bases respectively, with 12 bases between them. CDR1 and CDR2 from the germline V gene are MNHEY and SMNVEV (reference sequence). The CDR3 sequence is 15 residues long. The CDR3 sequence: CASSFTGGLTDTQYF. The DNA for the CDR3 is TGTGCCAGCAGTTTCACGGGGGGCCTCACAGATACGCAGTATTTT.

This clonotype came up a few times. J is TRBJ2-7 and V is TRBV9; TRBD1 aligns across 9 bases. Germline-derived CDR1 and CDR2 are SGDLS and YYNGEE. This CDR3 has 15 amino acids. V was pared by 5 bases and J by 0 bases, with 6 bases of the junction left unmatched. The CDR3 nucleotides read TGTGCCAGCAGTGAAGGACAGGGGAGCTCCTACGAGCAGTACTTC. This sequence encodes CASSEGQGSSYEQYF. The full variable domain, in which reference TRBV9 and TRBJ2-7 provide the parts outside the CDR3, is DSGVTQTPKHLITATGQRVTLRCSPRSGDLSVYWYQQSLDQGLQFLIQYYNGEERAKGNILERFSAQQFPDLHSELNLSSLELGDSALYFCASSEGQGSSYEQYFGPGTRLTVT.

In nucleotides, the CDR3 is TGTGCCAGCAGCTTAGGTTGGTCAAATGAGCAGTTCTTC. Translation: CASSLGWSNEQFF. The rearrangement links TRBV7-2 to TRBJ2-1; D call uncertain. The V end lost 1 base, the J end lost 7 bases, and 8 bases lay between the germline ends. The germline V gene encodes CDR1 SGHTA and CDR2 FQGNSA. The CDR3 contains 13 residues.

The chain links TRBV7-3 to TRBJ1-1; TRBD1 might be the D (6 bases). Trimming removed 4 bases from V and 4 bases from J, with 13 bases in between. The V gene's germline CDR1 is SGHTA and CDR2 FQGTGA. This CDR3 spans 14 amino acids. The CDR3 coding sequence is TGTGCCAGCAGCTCAGGGGTTGTAGGCACTGAAGCTTTCTTT. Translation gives CASSSGVVGTEAFF. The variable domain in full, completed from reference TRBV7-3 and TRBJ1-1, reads GAGVSQTPSNKVTEKGKYVELRCDPISGHTALYWYRQSLGQGPEFLIYFQGTGAADDSGLPNDRFFAVRPEGSVSTLKIQRTERGDSAVYLCASSSGVVGTEAFFGQGTRLTVV.

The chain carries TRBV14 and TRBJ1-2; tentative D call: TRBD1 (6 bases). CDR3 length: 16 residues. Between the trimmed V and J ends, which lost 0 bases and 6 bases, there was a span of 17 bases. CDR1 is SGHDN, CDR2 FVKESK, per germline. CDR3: CASSQDPGVSPNGYTF. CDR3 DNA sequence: TGTGCCAGCAGCCAAGACCCAGGGGTAAGCCCCAATGGCTACACCTTC. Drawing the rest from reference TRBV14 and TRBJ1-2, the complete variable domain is EAGVTQFPSHSVIEKGQTVTLRCDPISGHDNLYWYRRVMGKEIKFLLHFVKESKQDESGMPNNRFLAERTGGTYSTLKVQPAELEDSGVYFCASSQDPGVSPNGYTFGSGTRLTVV.

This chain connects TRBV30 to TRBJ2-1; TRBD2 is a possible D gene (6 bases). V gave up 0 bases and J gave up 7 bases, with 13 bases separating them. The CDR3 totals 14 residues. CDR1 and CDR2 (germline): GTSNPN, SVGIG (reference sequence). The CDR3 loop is CAWSVAGSGNEQFF. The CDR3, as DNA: TGTGCCTGGAGTGTAGCGGGTTCGGGGAATGAGCAGTTCTTC.

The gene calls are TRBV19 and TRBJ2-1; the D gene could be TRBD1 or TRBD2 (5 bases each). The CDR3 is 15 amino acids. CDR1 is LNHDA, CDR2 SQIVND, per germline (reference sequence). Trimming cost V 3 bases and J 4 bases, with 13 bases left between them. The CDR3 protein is CASSIGAGAYNEQFF. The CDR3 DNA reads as TGTGCCAGTAGTATTGGGGCCGGGGCATACAATGAGCAGTTCTTC.

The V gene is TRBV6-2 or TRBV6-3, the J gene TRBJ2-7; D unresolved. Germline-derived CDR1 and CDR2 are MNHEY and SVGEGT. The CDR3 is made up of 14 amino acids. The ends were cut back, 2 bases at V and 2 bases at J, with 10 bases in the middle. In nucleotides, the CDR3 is TGTGCCAGCAGTTACCCCGGTGGAGCCTACGAGCAGTACTTC. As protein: CASSYPGGAYEQYF.

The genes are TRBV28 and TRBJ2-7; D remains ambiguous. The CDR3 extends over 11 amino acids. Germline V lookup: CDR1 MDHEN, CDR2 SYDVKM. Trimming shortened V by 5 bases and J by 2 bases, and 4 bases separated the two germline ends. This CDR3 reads CASSQAYEQYF. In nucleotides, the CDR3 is TGTGCCAGCAGTCAGGCCTACGAGCAGTACTTC. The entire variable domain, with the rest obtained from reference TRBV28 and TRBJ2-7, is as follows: DVKVTQSSRYLVKRTGEKVFLECVQDMDHENMFWYRQDPGLGLRLIYFSYDVKMKEKGDIPEGYSVSREKKERFSLILESASTNQTSMYLCASSQAYEQYFGPGTRLTVT.

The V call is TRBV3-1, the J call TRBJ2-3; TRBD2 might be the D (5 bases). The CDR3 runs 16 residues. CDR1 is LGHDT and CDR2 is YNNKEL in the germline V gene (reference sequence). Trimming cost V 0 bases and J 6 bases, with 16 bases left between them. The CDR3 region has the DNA TGTGCCAGCAGCCAAGATGAGGCCGACCCGGGGGATACGCAGTATTTT. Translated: CASSQDEADPGDTQYF.

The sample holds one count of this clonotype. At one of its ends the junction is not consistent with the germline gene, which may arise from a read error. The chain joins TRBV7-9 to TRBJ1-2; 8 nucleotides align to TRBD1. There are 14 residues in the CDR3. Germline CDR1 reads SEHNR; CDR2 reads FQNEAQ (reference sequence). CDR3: CASSIAPRGLGYTF. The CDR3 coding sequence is TGTGCCAGCAGCATAGCCCCCAGGGGGCTTGGCTACACCTTC.

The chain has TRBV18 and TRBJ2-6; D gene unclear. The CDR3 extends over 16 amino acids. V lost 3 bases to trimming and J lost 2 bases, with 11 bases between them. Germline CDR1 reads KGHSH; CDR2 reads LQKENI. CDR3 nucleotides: TGTGCCAGCTCACCCCGTGGATCTGCTGGGGCCAACGTCCTGACTTTC. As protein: CASSPRGSAGANVLTF.

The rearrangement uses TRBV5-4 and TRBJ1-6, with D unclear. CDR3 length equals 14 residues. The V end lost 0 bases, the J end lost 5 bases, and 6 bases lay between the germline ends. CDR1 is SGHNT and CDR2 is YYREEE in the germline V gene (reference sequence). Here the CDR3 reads CASSLDGHNSPLHF. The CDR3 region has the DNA TGTGCCAGCAGCTTGGACGGGCATAATTCACCCCTCCACTTT.

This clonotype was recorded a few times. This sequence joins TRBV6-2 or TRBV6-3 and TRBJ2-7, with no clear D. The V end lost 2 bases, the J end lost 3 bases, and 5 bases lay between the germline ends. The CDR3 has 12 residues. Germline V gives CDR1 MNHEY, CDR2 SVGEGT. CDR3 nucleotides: TGTGCCAGCAGTTACAGTAGCTACGAGCAGTACTTC. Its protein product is CASSYSSYEQYF.

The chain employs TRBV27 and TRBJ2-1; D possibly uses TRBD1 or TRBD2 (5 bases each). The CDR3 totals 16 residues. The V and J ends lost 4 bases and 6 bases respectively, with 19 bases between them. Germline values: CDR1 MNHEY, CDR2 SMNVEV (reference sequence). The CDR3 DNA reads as TGTGCCAGCAGTTCGCCTCTAGTGGGGGTGAGCAATGAGCAGTTCTTC. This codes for CASSSPLVGVSNEQFF.